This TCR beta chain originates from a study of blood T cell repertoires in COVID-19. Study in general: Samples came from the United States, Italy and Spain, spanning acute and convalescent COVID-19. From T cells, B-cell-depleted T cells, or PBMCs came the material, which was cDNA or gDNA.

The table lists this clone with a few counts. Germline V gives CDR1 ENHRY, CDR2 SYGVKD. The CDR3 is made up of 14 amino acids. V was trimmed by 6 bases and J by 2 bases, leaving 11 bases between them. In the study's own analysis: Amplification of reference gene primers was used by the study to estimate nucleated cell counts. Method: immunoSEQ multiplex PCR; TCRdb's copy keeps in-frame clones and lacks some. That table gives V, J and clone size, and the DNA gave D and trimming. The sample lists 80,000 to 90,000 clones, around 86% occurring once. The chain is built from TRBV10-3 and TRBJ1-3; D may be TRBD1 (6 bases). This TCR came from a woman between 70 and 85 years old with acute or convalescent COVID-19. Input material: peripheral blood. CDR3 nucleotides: TGTGCCATCAGCTTAACAGGGACTGGAAACACCATATATTTT. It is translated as CAISLTGTGNTIYF.